This T cell receptor beta chain is drawn from a study of graft-versus-host responses after intestinal transplantation. TCRdb's table, derived via immunoSEQ multiplex PCR, lists solely in-frame clones and lacks some. The sample has tens of thousands of clones; roughly 95% are singletons. Germline values: CDR1 SGDLS, CDR2 YYNGEE. After removal of 0 bases from V and 4 bases from J, the junction contained 2 bases not matched to a gene. The CDR3 sequence is 15 residues long. The input for sequencing was PBMCs, taken 156 days after intestinal transplant. The rearrangement uses TRBV9 and TRBJ1-1; 11 bases fit TRBD1. The clonotype comes from a human patient who received an intestinal transplant, so some T cells may come from the graft donor. The CDR3, as DNA: TGTGCCAGCAGCGTAGCCGGGACAGGGGGCACTGAAGCTTTCTTT. Translating gives CASSVAGTGGTEAFF.